This T cell receptor (beta chain) was identified in a study of vaccination and CD4 T cells after COVID-19. Study context: With a range of 35 to 161, the median interval from diagnosis to drawing post-COVID samples was roughly 91 days. Investigators stimulated cells with overlapping spike peptides drawn from SARS-CoV-2, HCoV-NL63, HCoV-OC43 and HCoV-229E. Post-vaccine sample collection happened at a median of approximately 77 days after dose two, ranging 14 to 241.

About this clonotype itself: The antigen remains unidentified.

Germline values: CDR1 SGHTA, CDR2 FQGNSA. Trimming removed 5 bases at V and 7 bases at J, with 10 bases between. The CDR3 extends over 12 amino acids. Described treatment: approximately nine-day PBMC culture with coronavirus spike peptide pools or control peptides (ViraFEST assay). With the Oncomine TCR Beta short-read assay, DNA from cultured CD4+ T cells was sequenced. MiXCR, run by TCRdb on the PCR reads, gives a single entry per CDR3 protein. Here the sample spans some 11,000 distinct CDR3 sequences, approximately 40% being singletons. Input material: CD4+ T cells from blood, cultured in vitro. V usage is TRBV7-2 and J usage is TRBJ2-3; either TRBD1 or TRBD2 may supply D (5 bases each). This clonotype was obtained from a human donor who had recovered from COVID-19. CDR3 in amino acids: CASSPGPNTQYF. The DNA of the CDR3 is TGTGCCAGCAGCCCGGGACCCAATACGCAGTATTTT.